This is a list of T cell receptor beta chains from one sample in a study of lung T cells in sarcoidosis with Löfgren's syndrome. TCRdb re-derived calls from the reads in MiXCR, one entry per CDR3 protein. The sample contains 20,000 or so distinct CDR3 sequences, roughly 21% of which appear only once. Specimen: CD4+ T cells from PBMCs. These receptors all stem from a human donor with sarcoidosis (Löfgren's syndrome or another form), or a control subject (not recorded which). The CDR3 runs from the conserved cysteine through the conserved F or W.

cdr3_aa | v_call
CASSCSRGTVANVLTF | TRBV6-2/TRBV6-3
CASSHLAGGKDTQYF | TRBV6-1
CASSLLGLLSTDTQYF | TRBV6-1
CASSETGDGNTIYF | TRBV28
CASRLPPTYEQYF | TRBV28
CASSPPGSDTQYF | TRBV27
CASSQAMIRDRLFYNQPQHF | TRBV4-1
CASKIDREQPQHF | TRBV28
CASSPITTSITGANVLTF | TRBV5-4
CASSLDAGLNTEAFF | TRBV5-1
CASMRGPTDTQYF | TRBV19